Listed below are T cell receptor beta chains from one sample, sequenced in a study of shared clonotypes between healthy human individuals. Profiled with immunoSEQ multiplex PCR; TCRdb holds only in-frame clones, not every one. This sample has about 2 million clones, with around 96% found just once. Sequenced: naive CD8+ T cells sorted from blood. These receptors came from a man between 18 and 35 years old in good health. Each CDR3 is given with its conserved first and last residue. The order of the fields is V gene, D gene, J gene, clone size, CDR3 protein. The D gene is left open where the match is weak. Clone size is given for some rows only: seen once, a few or many times, or a class if the clone is expanded.

V: TRBV9; D: NA; J: TRBJ1-3; size: NA; CDR3: CASSVGVGGGNTIYF
V: TRBV4-1; D: TRBD1; J: TRBJ1-2; size: NA; CDR3: CASSQDSGQFYGYTF
V: TRBV2; D: NA; J: TRBJ1-2; size: once; CDR3: CASSGGEDYGYTF
V: TRBV9; D: NA; J: TRBJ2-1; size: NA; CDR3: CASSVGGGTSDNEQFF
V: TRBV7-9; D: NA; J: TRBJ1-4; size: NA; CDR3: CASSLTGSDEKLFF
V: TRBV13; D: NA; J: TRBJ2-1; size: NA; CDR3: CASSYGERYEQFF
V: TRBV27; D: NA; J: TRBJ1-2; size: NA; CDR3: CASSPHHREGYGYTF
V: TRBV7-2; D: NA; J: TRBJ2-7; size: NA; CDR3: CASSAVKVPGRLGEQYF
V: TRBV6-5; D: NA; J: TRBJ2-3; size: NA; CDR3: CASAAEGSTDTQYF
V: TRBV9; D: NA; J: TRBJ2-7; size: NA; CDR3: CASSVGGSGEQYF
V: TRBV7-2; D: NA; J: TRBJ1-1; size: NA; CDR3: CASSPVSEAFF
V: TRBV7-9; D: TRBD1; J: TRBJ2-2; size: NA; CDR3: CASSHPDRSNTGELFF
V: TRBV27; D: NA; J: TRBJ2-7; size: NA; CDR3: CASSPSSGTEAYEQYF